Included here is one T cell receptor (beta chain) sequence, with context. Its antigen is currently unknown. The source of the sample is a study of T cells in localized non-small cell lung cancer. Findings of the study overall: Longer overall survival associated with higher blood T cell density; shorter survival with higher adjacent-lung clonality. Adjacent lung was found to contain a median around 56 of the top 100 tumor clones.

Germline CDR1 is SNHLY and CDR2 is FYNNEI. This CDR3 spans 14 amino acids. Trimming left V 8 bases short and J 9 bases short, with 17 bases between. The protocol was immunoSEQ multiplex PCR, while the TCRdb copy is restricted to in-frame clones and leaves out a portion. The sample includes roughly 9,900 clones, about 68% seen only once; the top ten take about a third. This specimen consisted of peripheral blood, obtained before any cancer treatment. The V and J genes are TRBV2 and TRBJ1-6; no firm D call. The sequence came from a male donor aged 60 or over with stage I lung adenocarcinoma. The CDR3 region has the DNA TGTGCCAGCCTTTGGAAGCGGTCTACTTCACCCCTCCACTTT. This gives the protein CASLWKRSTSPLHF. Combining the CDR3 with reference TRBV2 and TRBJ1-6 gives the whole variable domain EPEVTQTPSHQVTQMGQEVILRCVPISNHLYFYWYRQILGQKVEFLVSFYNNEISEKSEIFDDQFSVERPDGSNFTLKIRSTKLEDSAMYFCASLWKRSTSPLHFGNGTRLTVT.